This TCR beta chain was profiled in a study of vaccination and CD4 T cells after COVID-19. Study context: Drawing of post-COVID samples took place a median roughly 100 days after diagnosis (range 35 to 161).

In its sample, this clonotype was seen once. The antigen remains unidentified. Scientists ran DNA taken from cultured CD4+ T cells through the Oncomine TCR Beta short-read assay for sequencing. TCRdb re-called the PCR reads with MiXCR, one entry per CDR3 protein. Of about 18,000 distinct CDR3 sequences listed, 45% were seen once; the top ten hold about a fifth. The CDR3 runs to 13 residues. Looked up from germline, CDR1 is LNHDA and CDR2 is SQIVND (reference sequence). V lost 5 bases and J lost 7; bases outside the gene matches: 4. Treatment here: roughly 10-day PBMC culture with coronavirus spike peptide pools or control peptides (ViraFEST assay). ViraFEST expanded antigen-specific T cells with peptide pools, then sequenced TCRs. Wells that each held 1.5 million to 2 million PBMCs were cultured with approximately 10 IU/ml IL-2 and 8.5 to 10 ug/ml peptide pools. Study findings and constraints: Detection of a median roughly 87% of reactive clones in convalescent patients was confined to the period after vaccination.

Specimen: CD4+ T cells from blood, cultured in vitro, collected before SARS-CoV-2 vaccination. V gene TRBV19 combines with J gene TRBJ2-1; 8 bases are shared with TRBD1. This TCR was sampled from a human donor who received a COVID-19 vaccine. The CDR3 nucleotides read TGTGCCAGTAGTGCAGGACAGGGTAATGAGCAGTTCTTC. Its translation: CASSAGQGNEQFF.